This T cell receptor beta chain was documented in a study of beta chain features in type 1 diabetes. Study-level results: When Type 1 diabetes patients were examined, their TCRB CDR3s proved moderately but significantly shorter in all four CD4+ subsets. Whether TCRB rearrangement is influenced by HLA type went unresolved here.

This CDR3 is built from 13 residues. Germline V lookup: CDR1 SEHNR, CDR2 FQNEAQ (reference sequence). Trimming cost V 0 bases and J 5 bases, with 7 bases left between them. This clone was picked up a small number of times. Its specificity is unknown. In the same sample, other DNA sequences code for this CDR3. Isolated RNA was reverse transcribed in full, so expressed TCRB transcripts were sequenced. Clones were read by immunoSEQ multiplex PCR, and TCRdb kept only the in-frame ones, dropping some. The table includes 400,000 to 600,000 clones, approximately 28% detected once. CD45RO/CCR7/CD25/CD127/CD95/CD27 sorting isolated CD4+ naive, central memory, regulatory and stem cell-like memory cells.

Sequences were obtained from naive CD4+ T cells from blood. The TCR comes from a man aged 18 to 29 in good health. The chain is built from TRBV7-9 and TRBJ2-5; D perhaps matches TRBD1 (6 bases). This CDR3 reads CASSLAQGETQYF. CDR3 DNA: TGTGCCAGCAGCTTAGCGCAGGGGGAGACCCAGTACTTC.